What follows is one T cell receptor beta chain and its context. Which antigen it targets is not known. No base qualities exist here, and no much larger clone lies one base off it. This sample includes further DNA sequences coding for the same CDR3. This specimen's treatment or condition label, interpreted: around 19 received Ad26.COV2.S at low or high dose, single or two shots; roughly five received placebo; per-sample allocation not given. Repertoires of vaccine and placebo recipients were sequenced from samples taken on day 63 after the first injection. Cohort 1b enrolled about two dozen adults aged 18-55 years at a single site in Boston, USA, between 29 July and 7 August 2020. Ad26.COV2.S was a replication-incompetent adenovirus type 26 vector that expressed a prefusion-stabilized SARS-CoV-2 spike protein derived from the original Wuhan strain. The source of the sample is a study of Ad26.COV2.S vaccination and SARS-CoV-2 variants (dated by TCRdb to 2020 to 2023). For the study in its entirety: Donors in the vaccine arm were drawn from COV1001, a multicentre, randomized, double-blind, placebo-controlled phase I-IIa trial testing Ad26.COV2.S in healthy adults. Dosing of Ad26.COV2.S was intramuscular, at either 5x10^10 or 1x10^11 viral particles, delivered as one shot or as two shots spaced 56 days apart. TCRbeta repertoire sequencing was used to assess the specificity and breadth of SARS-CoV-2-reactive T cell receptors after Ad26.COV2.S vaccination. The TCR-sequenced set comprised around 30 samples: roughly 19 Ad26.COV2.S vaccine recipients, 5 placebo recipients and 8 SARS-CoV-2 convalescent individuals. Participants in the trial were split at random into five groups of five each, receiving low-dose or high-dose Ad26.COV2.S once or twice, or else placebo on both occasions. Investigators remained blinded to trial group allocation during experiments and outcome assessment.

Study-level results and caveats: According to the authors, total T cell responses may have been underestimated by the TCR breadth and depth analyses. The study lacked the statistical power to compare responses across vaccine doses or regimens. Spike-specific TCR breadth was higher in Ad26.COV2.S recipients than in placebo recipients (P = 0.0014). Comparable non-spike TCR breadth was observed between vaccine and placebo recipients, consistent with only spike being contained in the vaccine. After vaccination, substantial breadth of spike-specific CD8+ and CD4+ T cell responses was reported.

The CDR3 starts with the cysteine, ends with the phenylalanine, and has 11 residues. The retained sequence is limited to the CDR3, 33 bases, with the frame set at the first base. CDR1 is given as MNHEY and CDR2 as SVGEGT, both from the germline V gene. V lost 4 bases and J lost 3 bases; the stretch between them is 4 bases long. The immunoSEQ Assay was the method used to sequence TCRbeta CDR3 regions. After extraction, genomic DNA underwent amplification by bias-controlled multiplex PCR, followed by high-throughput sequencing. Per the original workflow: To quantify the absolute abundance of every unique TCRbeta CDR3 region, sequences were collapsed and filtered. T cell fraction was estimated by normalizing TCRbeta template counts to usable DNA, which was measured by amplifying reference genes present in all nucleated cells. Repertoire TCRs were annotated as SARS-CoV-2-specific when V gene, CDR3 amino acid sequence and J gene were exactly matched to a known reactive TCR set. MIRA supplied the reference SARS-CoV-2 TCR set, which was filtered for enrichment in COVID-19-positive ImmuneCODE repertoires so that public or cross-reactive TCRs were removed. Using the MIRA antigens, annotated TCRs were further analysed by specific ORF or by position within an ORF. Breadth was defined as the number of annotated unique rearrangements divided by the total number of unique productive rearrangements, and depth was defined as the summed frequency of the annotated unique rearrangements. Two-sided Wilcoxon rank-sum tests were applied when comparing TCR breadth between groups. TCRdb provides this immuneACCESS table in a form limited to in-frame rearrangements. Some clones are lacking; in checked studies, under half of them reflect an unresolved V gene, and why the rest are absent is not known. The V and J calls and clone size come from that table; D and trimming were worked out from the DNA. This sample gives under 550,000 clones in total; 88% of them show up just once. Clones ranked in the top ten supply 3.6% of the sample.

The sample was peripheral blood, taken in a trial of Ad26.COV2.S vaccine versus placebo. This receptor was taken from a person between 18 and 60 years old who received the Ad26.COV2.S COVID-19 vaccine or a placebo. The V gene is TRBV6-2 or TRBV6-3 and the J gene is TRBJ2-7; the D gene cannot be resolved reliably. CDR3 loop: CASSLDYEQYF. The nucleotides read TGTGCCAGCAGTTTAGACTACGAGCAGTACTTC.